This T cell receptor (beta chain) was observed in a study of cytomegalovirus exposure and HLA in healthy donors. Overall study context: HLA-typed donors contributed some 77 million unique TCRs, which were held in an early data release.

With regard to this clone: Antigen unknown.

Overall study results and limits: Several of the most significant clusters appeared linked to common viral pathogens, based on a later analysis.

Researchers ran the PCR with 60 Vbeta and 13 Jbeta primers. Sequencing was performed with immunoSEQ multiplex PCR; in TCRdb, only in-frame clones are kept and a portion is missing. The repertoire holds roughly 99,000 clones, with roughly 73% as singletons. The sequence was obtained from a woman in her thirties or forties in good health and CMV-seronegative. The specimen sequenced was PBMCs.

The DNA for the CDR3 is TGTGCCAGCAGTCGAACCGCGGACATCTCTGGAAACACCATATATTTT. Protein sequence: CASSRTADISGNTIYF. The chain couples TRBV27 to TRBJ1-3; perhaps TRBD1 as D (5 bases). There are 16 residues in the CDR3. V was clipped by 5 bases and J by 0 bases, with 14 bases between them. Germline V lookup: CDR1 MNHEY, CDR2 SMNVEV (reference sequence).